This is a list of T cell receptor beta chains from one sample in a study of blood T cell repertoires in COVID-19. Here immunoSEQ multiplex PCR was the method, and the copy in TCRdb shows in-frame clones only, minus some. The data contain 350,000 to 400,000 clones, approximately 90% of them singletons. Source material: PBMCs or T cells enriched from blood (not recorded which). The receptor source for this set is a man between 18 and 35 years old who had recovered from COVID-19. Both conserved end residues are part of each CDR3. A D gene is named only where the DNA matches it firmly. A clone size is listed for some rows: how often the clone was seen (once, few, many), or a class if it is expanded.

abundance	v_gene	d_gene	j_gene	CDR3nt	CDR3aa
.	TRBV9	.	TRBJ2-1	TGTGCCAGCAGCGTGGGTCGGGACATCAGCTCCTACAATGAGCAGTTCTTC	CASSVGRDISSYNEQFF
.	TRBV25-1	.	TRBJ1-4	TGTGCCAGCCATACAGGGAAAGCAACTAATGAAAAACTGTTTTTT	CASHTGKATNEKLFF
.	TRBV5-1	.	TRBJ2-1	TGCGCCAGCAGCTTGGCAACAGGCAATGAGCAGTTCTTC	CASSLATGNEQFF
once	TRBV12-5	TRBD1	TRBJ2-1	TGTGCTAGTGGTTTGGTACTGAGACAGGGGGCCTTTGAGCAGTTCTTC	CASGLVLRQGAFEQFF
.	TRBV7-9	.	TRBJ2-1	TGTGCCAGCACCCTAGGGGGGTGGCGGGAGAGGGGGTACAATGAGCAGTTCTTC	CASTLGGWRERGYNEQFF
few	TRBV19	.	TRBJ2-7	TGTGCCACCAGGCACAAAACATACCCCTACGAGCAGTACTTC	CATRHKTYPYEQYF
once	TRBV3-1/TRBV3-2	.	TRBJ2-1	TGTGCCAGCAGCCAAGGACTCCTCTTGCAGTTCTTC	CASSQGLLLQFF
.	TRBV19	.	TRBJ1-1	TGTGCCAGTAGTATAGTTCGGACAATGAACACTGAAGCTTTCTTT	CASSIVRTMNTEAFF
.	TRBV19	TRBD1	TRBJ1-5	TGTGCCAGTAGTCCGACAGGGTATAGCAATCAGCCCCAGCATTTT	CASSPTGYSNQPQHF
.	TRBV7-9	.	TRBJ2-6	TGTGCCAGCAGCTTGGACAGACTGGTTGAGGGGGCCAACGTCCTGACTTTC	CASSLDRLVEGANVLTF
.	TRBV20-1	.	TRBJ2-1	TGCAGTGCTAACCCGAGGAATGAGCAGTTCTTC	CSANPRNEQFF
.	TRBV18	TRBD1	TRBJ2-7	TGTGCCAGCTCACCGCAGGCAGGGGGCACCTACGAGCAGTACTTC	CASSPQAGGTYEQYF
.	TRBV28	TRBD1	TRBJ1-2	TGTGCCAGCAGTCCTTTATACAGGGGGACTGGCTACACCTTC	CASSPLYRGTGYTF
.	TRBV20-1	.	TRBJ2-7	TGCAGTGCTAGTCAGGGAACCACCTACGAGCAGTACTTC	CSASQGTTYEQYF
.	TRBV7-9	TRBD1	TRBJ1-1	TGTGCCAGCAGCGCGGACAGGCCTATGAACACTGAAGCTTTCTTT	CASSADRPMNTEAFF
.	TRBV4-1	TRBD1	TRBJ1-6	TGCGCCAGCAGCCAAGGACCGGGACAGAATTCACCCCTCCACTTT	CASSQGPGQNSPLHF
few	TRBV4-1	.	TRBJ1-2	TGCGCCAGCAGCCAAGAGAGCAGGAATAACTATGGCTACACCTTC	CASSQESRNNYGYTF
.	TRBV27	.	TRBJ2-6	TGTGCCAGCAGTTCGCAGAGACGGGTCTCTGGGGCCAACGTCCTGACTTTC	CASSSQRRVSGANVLTF
.	TRBV30	.	TRBJ2-5	TGTGCCTGGAGTTACGGAGAAGAGACCCAGTACTTC	CAWSYGEETQYF
.	TRBV19	.	TRBJ1-4	TGTGCCACCACGGATCGGGGGGGTCTTGCGAATGAAAAACTGTTTTTT	CATTDRGGLANEKLFF
.	TRBV6-5	TRBD1	TRBJ2-7	TGTGCCAGCAGAGAGACAGGGAACTTAAACTACGAGCAGTACTTC	CASRETGNLNYEQYF
.	TRBV12-5	.	TRBJ1-4	TGTGCTAGTGGTTCCCCCACCTCAGGGAGGTCAACTAATGAAAAACTGTTTTTT	CASGSPTSGRSTNEKLFF
once	TRBV19	.	TRBJ2-4	TGTGCCAGTAGTATAGGGAGGACGGGCATTCAGTACTTC	CASSIGRTGIQYF
few	TRBV7-9	TRBD2	TRBJ2-7	TGTGCCAGCAGCTTAGAAGCGGGAGGGCGCTCCTACGAGCAGTACTTC	CASSLEAGGRSYEQYF
.	TRBV19	TRBD2	TRBJ2-2	TGTGCCAGTAGTATCCGGACTAGCGGGAGTGTCGGGGAGCTGTTTTTT	CASSIRTSGSVGELFF
.	TRBV6-2/TRBV6-3	.	TRBJ2-7	TGTGCCAGCAGTCGACAGGATTCCGAGCAGTACTTC	CASSRQDSEQYF
once	TRBV18	.	TRBJ2-3	TGTGCCAGCTCACCTGAGAGAGGCACAGATACGCAGTATTTT	CASSPERGTDTQYF
.	TRBV6-5	TRBD2	TRBJ2-7	TGTGCCAGCAACTCAGACCGGGAGGGCCCCTACGAGCAGTACTTC	CASNSDREGPYEQYF
.	TRBV25-1	.	TRBJ1-3	TGTGCCAGCAGTGACATTACAGCCGGCTCTGGAAACACCATATATTTT	CASSDITAGSGNTIYF
once	TRBV28	TRBD2	TRBJ2-1	TGTGCCAGCAGGGTTCTAGCGGGAGGTTCTTACAATGAGCAGTTCTTC	CASRVLAGGSYNEQFF
.	TRBV4-2	.	TRBJ1-6	TGTGCCAGCAGCCAAGATCTTGGGACGACCGGGAGGACCAATTCACCCCTCCACTTT	CASSQDLGTTGRTNSPLHF
.	TRBV7-9	.	TRBJ2-1	TGTGCCAGCAGCTTAGAGATAGAGGACTCCCGGGTCTTC	CASSLEIEDSRVF
.	TRBV7-9	.	TRBJ1-1	TGTGCCAGCAGCTTACCGGGGTTTTTCTCGACTGAAGCTTTCTTT	CASSLPGFFSTEAFF
.	TRBV11-2	.	TRBJ2-2	TGTGCCAGCAGCTCTATAGAGACAGTGAACACCGGGGAGCTGTTTTTT	CASSSIETVNTGELFF
.	TRBV5-5	.	TRBJ2-1	TGTGCCAGCAGCTTGGCCAGTTACAATGAGCAGTTCTTC	CASSLASYNEQFF